What follows describes a single TCR beta chain. Its target antigen remains unknown. A junction end diverges from the germline sequence, so it may reflect a read error. CDR3 length: 13 amino acids, cysteine to phenylalanine. Left in the record is the CDR3 DNA by itself, 39 bases read in frame from the first base. Based on the germline V gene (reference sequence), the CDR1 and CDR2 sequences are SSHAT and FNYEAQ. Library preparation used the immunoSEQ multiplex PCR assay. Adaptive Biotechnology amplified the CDR3 regions from genomic DNA with a two-step multiplex PCR designed to control amplification bias. Primers for every V and J gene segment were used in the first PCR, and barcodes and Illumina adapters were added in the second PCR. CDR3 libraries were sequenced on an Illumina instrument. The study's processing was this. The analysis drew on both the pipelines supplied by the vendor and custom analysis of the raw data in R/Bioconductor running R version 3.3.0. Clonality, ranging from 0 to 1, was calculated as the inverse of the normalised Shannon entropy of all productive clones. High-frequency clones were defined as the share of the repertoire occupied by the top 100 clones, with only clones passing a 95% confidence test being retained. Repertoire diversity was measured with the Simpson index, and overlap between samples was measured with the Morisita-Horn index. TCRdb retrieved this table from immuneACCESS and kept in-frame rearrangements only. Not all clones are present; in checked studies, unresolved V genes account for under half, and no reason is known for the remainder. Clone size and the V and J calls come from that table; the DNA yielded D and trimming. The sample table contains 16,000 or so clones; only one count was recorded for 92% of them. The top ten hold 6% to 8.5% of the sample.

The sample's time point, from its label and the paper: inflamed ileum from the surgical specimen. Adults with ileal or ileocolonic Crohn's disease and an indication for ileocolonic resection were eligible for inclusion. Before DNA extraction, whole ileal mucosal biopsies were kept frozen at -80 degrees C. Genomic DNA was extracted from frozen whole biopsies using a TRizol-based method and was quantified with a NanoDrop 2000 spectrophotometer. This sample was taken from a study of T cell repertoires in ileal Crohn's disease (dated by TCRdb to about 2019). Background for the entire study: At the time of surgery, about a third of patients were active smokers, and the median duration of disease was around eight years. A Rutgeerts score higher than i0 was the definition used for endoscopic postoperative recurrence. Biopsies taken from the inflamed portion of the ileum in the surgical resection specimen were designated as M0 samples. Roughly 0.55 micrograms of biopsy DNA per sample were submitted for commercial TCRB immunosequencing. The study was conducted in parallel with a multicentre cohort that was designed to identify predictors of early endoscopic recurrence following ileocolonic resection. Surgery was performed for a complication in all patients, with stricturing disease in about 61% and penetrating disease in approximately 40%. A prospective multicentre cohort supplied the 55 to 65 Crohn's disease patients whose TCR repertoires were analysed. About half of the patients received postoperative therapy: about a dozen received thiopurines and 15 to 20 received anti-TNF agents. A total of some 150 mucosal samples from some 57 patients were sequenced, collected from several sites on the surgical specimen and at postoperative endoscopy.

The research as a whole found: Higher percentages of high-frequency clones at the time of surgery were linked to endoscopic recurrence, and every patient with clonality above 26.8% (18/57) had recurrence. Mucosal CD4 and CD8 T cells were sorted and sequenced only in a subgroup of patients, whose size was not stated. Compared with non-smokers, patients who were active smokers at surgery showed a significantly higher proportion of clonal expansions (roughly 26% vs 20%, p=0.02). Compared with CD4 T cells, sorted CD8 T cells held more high-frequency clones, which suggests that the mucosal expansions were mostly CD8.

This chain is built from TRBV7-7 and TRBJ1-1; there is no confident call for the D gene. The receptor was isolated from an adult with Crohn's disease. Source material: ileal tissue. The nucleotide sequence reads as follows: TGTGCTAGCAGCGCTACAGTGAACACTGAAGCTTTCTTT. Its product reads: CASSATVNTEAFF.